The 9 T cell receptor beta chains presented below share a single source sample, sequenced in a study of cytomegalovirus exposure and HLA in healthy donors. Assay used: immunoSEQ multiplex PCR; TCRdb lists only in-frame clones, some missing. The sample yields around 75,000 clones, 70% to 90% seen once. The sample consisted of PBMCs. The receptors come from a man aged 25-40 years in good health and CMV-seronegative.

The chain uses TRBV14 and TRBJ2-3, with 8 bases fitting TRBD2. Trimming took 3 bases from V and 1 from J; bases not matched to a gene: 6. Germline lookup yields CDR1 SGHDN and CDR2 FVKESK. CDR3 length: 16 amino acids. The CDR3: CASSHLPGLGTDTQYF. For the CDR3, the DNA is TGTGCCAGCAGCCATCTGCCGGGACTAGGCACAGATACGCAGTATTTT.

The rearrangement links TRBV7-2 to TRBJ1-3; weak D call: TRBD1 (6 bases). The CDR3 extends over 16 amino acids. Trimming shortened V by 7 bases and J by 0 bases, and 16 bases separated the two germline ends. CDR1 and CDR2 from the germline V gene are SGHTA and FQGNSA. CDR3 DNA: TGTGCCAGCACCCCCTTCAGGGGACACTCTGGAAACACCATATATTTT. Amino acids: CASTPFRGHSGNTIYF.

This clone appeared a few times. The rearrangement uses TRBV6-5 and TRBJ1-1; D may be TRBD1 (5 bases). CDR3 size: 15 residues. With 0 bases removed from V and 1 base from J, the gap between germline ends came to 9 bases. Germline CDR1 is MNHEY and CDR2 is SVGAGI. This CDR3 reads CASSYSQGGNTEAFF. In nucleotides, the CDR3 is TGTGCCAGCAGTTACTCGCAGGGAGGGAACACTGAAGCTTTCTTT.

This chain uses TRBV30 with TRBJ2-1; the match to TRBD1 covers 10 bases. Germline CDR1 GTSNPN, CDR2 SVGIG (reference sequence). The CDR3 length is 15 residues. V lost 2 bases and J lost 4; bases outside the gene matches: 5. This chain's CDR3 is CAWSWPGQGYNEQFF. CDR3 bases: TGTGCCTGGAGTTGGCCGGGACAGGGGTACAATGAGCAGTTCTTC.

This clone was observed a few times. J is TRBJ2-1 and V is TRBV7-7; 8 bases fit TRBD2. The germline gives CDR1 SSHAT, CDR2 FNYEAQ (reference sequence). This CDR3 region has 16 residues. The V and J ends lost 0 bases and 5 bases, in that order; junction bases with no gene match: 6. The CDR3 region has the DNA TGTGCCAGCAGCTTAGCCGGTAGCGGGACCCACAATGAGCAGTTCTTC. Translation gives CASSLAGSGTHNEQFF.

The V call is TRBV28, the J call TRBJ2-5; 8 bases align to TRBD2. The germline gives CDR1 MDHEN, CDR2 SYDVKM. V was clipped by 8 bases and J by 1 base; unmatched bases: 3. The CDR3 runs to 13 residues. The CDR3, as DNA: TGTGCCAGCCATAGCGGGGCCCAAGAGACCCAGTACTTC. Translation: CASHSGAQETQYF.

This clone appeared once. V and J are TRBV25-1 and TRBJ2-5; D gene uncertain. The CDR3 has 15 amino acids. Germline V CDR1 and CDR2: MGHDK, SYGVNS. V lost 2 bases, J lost 2 bases, and 12 bases lay in between. The CDR3 nucleotides are TGTGCCAGCAGTGAAAACTGGGCCACACAAGAGACCCAGTACTTC. Translating gives CASSENWATQETQYF.

This clone has more than one count but fewer than ten. This chain uses TRBV12-5 with TRBJ1-5; D not certain. V was cut by 0 bases and J by 6 bases, with 12 bases left in between. This CDR3 comprises 15 residues. The V gene's germline CDR1 is LGHNT and CDR2 FRNRAP. The CDR3 DNA is TGTGCTAGTGGTTTGGTACTCGGGGAGCCTCAGCCCCAGCATTTT. Amino acid sequence: CASGLVLGEPQPQHF. Full variable domain (rest looked up from reference TRBV12-5 and TRBJ1-5): DARVTQTPRHKVTEMGQEVTMRCQPILGHNTVFWYRQTMMQGLELLAYFRNRAPLDDSGMPKDRFSAEMPDATLATLKIQPSEPRDSAVYFCASGLVLGEPQPQHFGDGTRLSIL.

V and J are TRBV7-3 and TRBJ2-3; possibly TRBD1 for D (6 bases). From germline, CDR1 is SGHTA and CDR2 FQGTGA. Trimming took 5 bases from V and 4 from J, leaving 16 bases between them. This CDR3 contains 15 residues. In DNA, the CDR3 is TGTGCCAGCAGCCTGGGGACATTTGCCCCAGATACGCAGTATTTT. It specifies CASSLGTFAPDTQYF.